These 2 T cell receptor beta chains came from one sample sequenced in a study of cytomegalovirus exposure and HLA in healthy donors. Amplification used 60 Vbeta primers and 13 Jbeta primers. Generated by immunoSEQ multiplex PCR, the TCRdb table keeps only in-frame clones and is missing some. The data contain roughly 120,000 clones, about 80% of them seen just once; the ten biggest clones take up around 3%. The source material was PBMCs. The receptors shown here come from a woman under 30 in good health and CMV-seropositive.

The V gene is TRBV10-1, the J gene TRBJ2-1, with a tentative D call TRBD2 (5 bases). Per germline, CDR1 WNHNN and CDR2 SYGVQD (reference sequence). This CDR3 is 16 amino acids long. Trimming cost V 5 bases and J 0 bases, with 14 bases left between them. The CDR3 spells CASSIGVAGSYNEQFF. The CDR3 nucleotides are TGCGCCAGCAGTATTGGGGTGGCGGGCTCCTACAATGAGCAGTTCTTC.

The chain links TRBV4-2 to TRBJ2-1; 7 nucleotides agree with TRBD1. This CDR3 is 15 amino acids long. Trimming cost V 6 bases and J 8 bases; bases outside gene matches: 13. CDR1 LGHNA and CDR2 YNFKEQ come from the germline V gene. CDR3 region: CASRLRGTSGDEQFF. CDR3 DNA: TGTGCCAGCAGGCTCAGGGGGACATCAGGCGATGAGCAGTTCTTC.